The clone carrying this TCR beta chain was found many times. These data come from a study of T-cell reconstitution after alpha-beta-depleted transplantation in children. CDR3 length: 15 residues. Between the trimmed V and J ends, which lost 2 bases and 2 bases, there was a span of 13 bases. Germline loops: CDR1 SGHRS, CDR2 YFSETQ. Preparing the TCRbeta library involved the use of unique molecular identifiers. Using its own MiXCR run on the PCR reads, TCRdb lists one record per CDR3 protein. The sample has 200,000 to 300,000 distinct CDR3 sequences, roughly 7.7% seen once. This clonotype was sampled from a male patient younger than 18 who had a stem cell transplant for acute lymphoblastic leukemia, so the T cells may come from the graft donor. The source material was PBMCs, mostly from graft donor cells, sampled 180 days after TCRalphabeta/CD19-depleted stem cell transplant. The chain uses TRBV5-1 and TRBJ1-2; D remains unclear. CDR3 protein: CASSFGPPPNYGYTF. In DNA, the CDR3 is TGCGCCAGCAGCTTCGGGCCTCCGCCGAACTATGGCTACACCTTC.